This T cell receptor (beta chain) was documented in a study of cytomegalovirus exposure and HLA in healthy donors. Background on the study: From about 180 million T cells, an earlier analysis saw under 140 million unique TCR beta sequences.

Per the germline V gene, CDR1 is SGHRS and CDR2 is YFSETQ. Unmatched junction bases numbered 14, after V lost 4 bases and J lost 0 bases. This CDR3 region has 18 residues. Primers for the PCR totalled 60 Vbeta and 13 Jbeta. Only in-frame clones appear in the TCRdb table, and some are missing; sequencing was by immunoSEQ multiplex PCR. This table holds 120,000 to 150,000 clones, less than 85% found once. Sequencing was carried out using PBMCs. The clonotype originates from a man aged 35-49 years in good health and CMV-seropositive. J is TRBJ2-7 and V is TRBV5-1, with TRBD2 matching over 9 bases. The CDR3 nucleotides read TGCGCCAGCAGCCCTAGCGGGGTACGGAGTACGGCCTCCTACGAGCAGTACTTC. Protein: CASSPSGVRSTASYEQYF.